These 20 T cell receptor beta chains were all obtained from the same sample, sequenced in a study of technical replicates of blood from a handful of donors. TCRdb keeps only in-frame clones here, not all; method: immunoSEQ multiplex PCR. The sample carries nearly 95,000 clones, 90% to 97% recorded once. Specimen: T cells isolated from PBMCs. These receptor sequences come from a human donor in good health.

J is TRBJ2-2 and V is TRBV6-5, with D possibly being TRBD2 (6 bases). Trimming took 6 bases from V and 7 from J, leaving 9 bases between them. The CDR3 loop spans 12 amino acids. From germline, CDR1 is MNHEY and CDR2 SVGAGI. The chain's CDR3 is CASSRDFGELFF. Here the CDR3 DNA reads TGTGCCAGCAGCCGGGACTTCGGGGAGCTGTTTTTT.

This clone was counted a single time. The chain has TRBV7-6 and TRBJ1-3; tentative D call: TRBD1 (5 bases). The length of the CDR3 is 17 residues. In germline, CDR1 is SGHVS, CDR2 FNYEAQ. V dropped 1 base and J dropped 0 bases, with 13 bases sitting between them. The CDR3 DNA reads TGTGCCAGCAGCTTAGGTTCACAGGCGTACTCTGGAAACACCATATATTTT. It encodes CASSLGSQAYSGNTIYF.

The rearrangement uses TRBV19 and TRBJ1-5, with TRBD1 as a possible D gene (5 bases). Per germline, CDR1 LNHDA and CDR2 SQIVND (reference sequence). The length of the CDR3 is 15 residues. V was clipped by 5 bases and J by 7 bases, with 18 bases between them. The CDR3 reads CASSLGTALSQPQHF. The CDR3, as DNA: TGTGCCAGTAGTCTAGGGACTGCGCTTTCACAGCCCCAGCATTTT. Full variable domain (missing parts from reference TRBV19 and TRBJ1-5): DGGITQSPKYLFRKEGQNVTLSCEQNLNHDAMYWYRQDPGQGLRLIYYSQIVNDFQKGDIAEGYSVSREKKESFPLTVTSAQKNPTAFYLCASSLGTALSQPQHFGDGTRLSIL.

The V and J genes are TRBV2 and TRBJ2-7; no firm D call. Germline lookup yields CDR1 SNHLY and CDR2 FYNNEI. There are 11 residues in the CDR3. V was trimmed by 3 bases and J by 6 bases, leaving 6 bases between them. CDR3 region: CASSDYTEQYF. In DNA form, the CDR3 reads TGTGCCAGCAGTGACTATACCGAGCAGTACTTC.

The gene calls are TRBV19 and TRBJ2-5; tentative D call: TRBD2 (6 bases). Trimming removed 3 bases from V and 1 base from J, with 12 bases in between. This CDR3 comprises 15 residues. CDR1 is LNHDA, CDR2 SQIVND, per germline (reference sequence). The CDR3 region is CASSINGLSQETQYF. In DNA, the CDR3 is TGTGCCAGTAGTATTAACGGACTATCCCAAGAGACCCAGTACTTC.

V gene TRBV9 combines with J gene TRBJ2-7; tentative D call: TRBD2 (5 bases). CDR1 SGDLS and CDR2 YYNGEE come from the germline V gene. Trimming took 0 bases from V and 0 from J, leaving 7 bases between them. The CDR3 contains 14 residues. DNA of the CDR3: TGTGCCAGCAGCGTAGTTGGGAGCTCCTACGAGCAGTACTTC. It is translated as CASSVVGSSYEQYF.

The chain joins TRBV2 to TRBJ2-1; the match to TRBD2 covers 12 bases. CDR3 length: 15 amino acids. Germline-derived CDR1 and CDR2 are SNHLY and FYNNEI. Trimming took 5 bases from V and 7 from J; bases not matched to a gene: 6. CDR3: CASSPLAGGQNEQFF. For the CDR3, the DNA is TGTGCCAGCAGTCCCCTAGCGGGAGGGCAAAATGAGCAGTTCTTC.

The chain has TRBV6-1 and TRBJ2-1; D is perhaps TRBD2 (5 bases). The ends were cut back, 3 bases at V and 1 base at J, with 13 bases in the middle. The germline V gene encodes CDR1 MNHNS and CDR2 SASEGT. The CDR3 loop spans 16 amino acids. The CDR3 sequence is CASSDLADISYNEQFF. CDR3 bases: TGTGCCAGCAGTGATCTAGCAGACATATCCTACAATGAGCAGTTCTTC.

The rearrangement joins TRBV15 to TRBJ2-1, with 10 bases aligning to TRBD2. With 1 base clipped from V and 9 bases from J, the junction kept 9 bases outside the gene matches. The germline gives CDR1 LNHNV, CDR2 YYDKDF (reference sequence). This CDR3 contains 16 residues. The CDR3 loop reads CATSRARLAGESEQFF. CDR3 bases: TGTGCCACCAGCAGAGCGAGGCTAGCGGGAGAATCTGAGCAGTTCTTC.

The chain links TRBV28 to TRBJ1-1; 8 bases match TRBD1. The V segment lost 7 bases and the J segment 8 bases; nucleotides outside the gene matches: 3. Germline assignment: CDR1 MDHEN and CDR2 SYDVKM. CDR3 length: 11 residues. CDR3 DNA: TGTGCCAGCAACCAGGGGGCCGAAGCTTTCTTT. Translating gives CASNQGAEAFF.

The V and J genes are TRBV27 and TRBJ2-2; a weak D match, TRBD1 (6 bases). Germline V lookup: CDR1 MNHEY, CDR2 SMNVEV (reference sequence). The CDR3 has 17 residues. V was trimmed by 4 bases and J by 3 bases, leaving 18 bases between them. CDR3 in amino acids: CASSSLVGTPDTGELFF. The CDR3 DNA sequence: TGTGCCAGCAGTTCCCTAGTGGGGACACCGGACACCGGGGAGCTGTTTTTT.

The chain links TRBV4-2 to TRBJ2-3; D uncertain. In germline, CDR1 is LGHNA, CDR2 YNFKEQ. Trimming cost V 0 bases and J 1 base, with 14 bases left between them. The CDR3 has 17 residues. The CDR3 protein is CASSQEVTILGTDTQYF. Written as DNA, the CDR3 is TGTGCCAGCAGCCAAGAAGTGACAATACTCGGCACAGATACGCAGTATTTT.

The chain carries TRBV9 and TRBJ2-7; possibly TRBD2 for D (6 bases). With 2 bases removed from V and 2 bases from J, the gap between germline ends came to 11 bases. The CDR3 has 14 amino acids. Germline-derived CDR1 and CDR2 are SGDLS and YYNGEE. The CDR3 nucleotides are TGTGCCAGCAGCGTGGGGACTGATACCTACGAGCAGTACTTC. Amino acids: CASSVGTDTYEQYF.

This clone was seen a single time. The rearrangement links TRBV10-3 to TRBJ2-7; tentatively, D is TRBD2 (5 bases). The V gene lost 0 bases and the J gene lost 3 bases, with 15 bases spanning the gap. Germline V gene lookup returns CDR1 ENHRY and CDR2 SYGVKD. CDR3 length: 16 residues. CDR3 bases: TGTGCCATCAGTGAGTCCGGAGGTCGTAGGGTCTACGAGCAGTACTTC. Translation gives CAISESGGRRVYEQYF.

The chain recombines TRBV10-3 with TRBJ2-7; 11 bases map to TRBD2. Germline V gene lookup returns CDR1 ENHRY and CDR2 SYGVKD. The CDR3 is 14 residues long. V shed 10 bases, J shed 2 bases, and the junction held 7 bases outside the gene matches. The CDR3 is CATSSGRFAYEQYF. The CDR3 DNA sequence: TGTGCCACCTCTAGCGGGAGGTTCGCCTACGAGCAGTACTTC.

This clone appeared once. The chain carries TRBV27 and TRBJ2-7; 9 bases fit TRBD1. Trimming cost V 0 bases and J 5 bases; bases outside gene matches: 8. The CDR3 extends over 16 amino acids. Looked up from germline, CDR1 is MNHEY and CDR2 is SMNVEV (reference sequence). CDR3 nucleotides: TGTGCCAGCAGTTTATCGCCCGGGACAGGGTTTGACGAGCAGTACTTC. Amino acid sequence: CASSLSPGTGFDEQYF.

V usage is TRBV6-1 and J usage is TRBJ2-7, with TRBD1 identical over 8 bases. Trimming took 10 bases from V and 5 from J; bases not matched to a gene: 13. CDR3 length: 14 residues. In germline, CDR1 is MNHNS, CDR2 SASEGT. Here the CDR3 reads CATNDRGRGDEQYF. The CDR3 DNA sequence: TGTGCCACCAACGACAGGGGCCGTGGGGACGAGCAGTACTTC.

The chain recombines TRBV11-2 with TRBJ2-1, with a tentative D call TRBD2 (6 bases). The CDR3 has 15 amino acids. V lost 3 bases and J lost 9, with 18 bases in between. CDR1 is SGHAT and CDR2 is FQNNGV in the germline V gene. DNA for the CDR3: TGTGCCAGCAGCTTGGGAGCGGGCGTAATCGGTGAGCAGTTCTTC. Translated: CASSLGAGVIGEQFF.

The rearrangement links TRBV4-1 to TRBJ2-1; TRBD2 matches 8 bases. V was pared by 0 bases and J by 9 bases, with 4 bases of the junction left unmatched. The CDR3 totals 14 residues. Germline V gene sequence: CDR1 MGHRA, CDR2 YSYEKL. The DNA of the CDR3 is TGCGCCAGCAGCCAAGATCCCCTAGCGGGTGAGCAGTTCTTC. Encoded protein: CASSQDPLAGEQFF.

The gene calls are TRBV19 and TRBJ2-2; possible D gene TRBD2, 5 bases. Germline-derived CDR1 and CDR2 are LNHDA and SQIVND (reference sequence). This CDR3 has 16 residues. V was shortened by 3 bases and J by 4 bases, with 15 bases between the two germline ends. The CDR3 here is CASSIAQWSGTGELFF. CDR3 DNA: TGTGCCAGTAGTATTGCCCAATGGAGCGGCACCGGGGAGCTGTTTTTT.